What follows are 22 T cell receptor beta chains derived from one specimen sequenced in a study of T cells expressing NK-cell markers. One entry per CDR3 protein, without DNA, is what TCRdb gives after re-calling the 5' RACE reads. Its listing shows about 380,000 distinct CDR3 sequences. The sample consisted of blood T cells: a sorted CD56 or NKG2C T cell subset, CD4+ or CD8+ T cells, or bulk PBMC T cells (not recorded which). These receptors came from a man aged 18-70 years in good health.

This rearrangement joins TRBV2 to TRBJ1-5; TCRdb outputs TRBD1, but without DNA this stays unchecked. Germline values: CDR1 SNHLY, CDR2 FYNNEI. The CDR3 has 15 residues. CDR3 loop: CASRLTGTGNQPQHF.

V and J are TRBV5-1 and TRBJ2-5; TCRdb indicates TRBD1, and absent DNA this call remains unverified. This CDR3 comprises 14 residues. CDR1 is SGHRS and CDR2 is YFSETQ in the germline V gene. The CDR3 region is CASSLPGTRQTQYF.

The chain couples TRBV2 to TRBJ2-2; TCRdb lists TRBD1, though no DNA is available to test this call. The germline CDR1 and CDR2 sequences are SNHLY and FYNNEI. This CDR3 region has 17 residues. The CDR3: CASSVDRGGLLTGELFF.

The CDR3 region is CASSAELASDTQYF. This chain uses TRBV7-9 with TRBJ2-3. Germline values: CDR1 SEHNR, CDR2 FQNEAQ (reference sequence). The CDR3 is made up of 14 amino acids. The full variable domain, with the rest looked up from reference TRBV7-9 and TRBJ2-3, is DTGVSQNPRHKITKRGQNVTFRCDPISEHNRLYWYRQTLGQGPEFLTYFQNEAQLEKSRLLSDRFSAERPKGSFSTLEIQRTEQGDSAMYLCASSAELASDTQYFGPGTRLTVL.

This rearrangement joins TRBV28 to TRBJ1-2. The CDR3 is made up of 16 amino acids. Germline CDR1 is MDHEN and CDR2 is SYDVKM. CDR3 protein: CASSFVGGESFYSYTF.

The gene calls are TRBV5-1 and TRBJ2-6; TCRdb returns TRBD1, unconfirmable since there is no DNA. CDR3 length equals 15 residues. Germline lookup yields CDR1 SGHRS and CDR2 YFSETQ. CDR3 region: CASSQQGAGANVLTF. Full variable domain (missing parts from reference TRBV5-1 and TRBJ2-6): KAGVTQTPRYLIKTRGQQVTLSCSPISGHRSVSWYQQTPGQGLQFLFEYFSETQRNKGNFPGRFSGRQFSNSRSEMNVSTLELGDSALYLCASSQQGAGANVLTFGAGSRLTVL.

This chain connects TRBV6-1 to TRBJ1-1; TCRdb's assignment of TRBD1 cannot be checked, as there is no DNA. The length of the CDR3 is 15 residues. Germline V gene sequence: CDR1 MNHNS, CDR2 SASEGT. CDR3 in amino acids: CASSKGTPGNTEAFF.

The rearrangement links TRBV28 to TRBJ1-6. From germline, CDR1 is MDHEN and CDR2 SYDVKM. This CDR3 has 13 residues. CDR3 region: CANSAHHNSPLHF.

V is TRBV27 and J is TRBJ2-1; TCRdb names TRBD1, which stays unverified in the absence of DNA. The CDR3 is 14 amino acids. Germline lookup yields CDR1 MNHEY and CDR2 SMNVEV (reference sequence). The CDR3 sequence: CASSTGDAYNEQFF.

The rearrangement joins TRBV7-9 to TRBJ2-1; the TRBD2 assignment by TCRdb is unverifiable without DNA. The germline V gene encodes CDR1 SEHNR and CDR2 FQNEAQ (reference sequence). CDR3 size: 13 residues. The chain's CDR3 is CASGWTSGNEQFF.

This chain links TRBV15 with TRBJ2-3; the D call from TCRdb, TRBD1, cannot be confirmed without DNA. The CDR3 covers 14 residues. CDR1 and CDR2 (germline): LNHNV, YYDKDF (reference sequence). The CDR3 protein is CATSRMDKADTQYF.

V is TRBV7-2 and J is TRBJ2-3; there is no DNA to check the TCRdb D call of TRBD1. This CDR3 comprises 15 residues. Germline CDR1 SGHTA, CDR2 FQGNSA. CDR3 amino acids: CASSSRDRGLNTQYF.

The rearrangement uses TRBV5-1 and TRBJ2-1; TCRdb lists TRBD1, though no DNA is available to test this call. CDR1 is SGHRS, CDR2 YFSETQ, per germline. The CDR3 sequence is 16 residues long. The chain's CDR3 is CASSSPWGTGNNEQFF.

CDR3 amino acids: CASSPGQPANTGELFF. The rearrangement uses TRBV18 and TRBJ2-2. Germline CDR1 is KGHSH and CDR2 is LQKENI. This CDR3 comprises 16 residues.

The chain employs TRBV20-1 and TRBJ2-7. The CDR3 runs to 14 residues. Germline V gene lookup returns CDR1 DFQATT and CDR2 SNEGSKA (reference sequence). CDR3 region: CSARDLRLAYEQYF.

The CDR3 protein is CASSVEWRNTGELFF. The chain is built from TRBV9 and TRBJ2-2. The CDR3 contains 15 residues. Looked up from germline, CDR1 is SGDLS and CDR2 is YYNGEE.

The V and J genes are TRBV12-3 or TRBV12-4 and TRBJ2-6; TCRdb indicates TRBD1, and absent DNA this call remains unverified. This CDR3 has 19 residues. The CDR3 loop reads CASSSFPGGGGSGANVLTF.

The rearrangement links TRBV5-4 to TRBJ2-1; TCRdb outputs TRBD2, but without DNA this stays unchecked. This CDR3 is built from 18 residues. Per germline, CDR1 SGHNT and CDR2 YYREEE (reference sequence). The CDR3 reads CASSSTSGGPHSYNEQFF.

The chain combines TRBV20-1 with TRBJ1-2. This CDR3 spans 12 amino acids. From germline, CDR1 is DFQATT and CDR2 SNEGSKA (reference sequence). CDR3 region: CSQPVGFYGYTF.

The rearrangement joins TRBV27 to TRBJ2-3; there is no DNA to check the TCRdb D call of TRBD2. Germline CDR1 and CDR2: MNHEY and SMNVEV (reference sequence). The CDR3 is 15 amino acids. The CDR3 loop is CASRILAGHTDTQYF.

CDR3 region: CASITDRVRGYTF. The rearrangement joins TRBV28 to TRBJ1-2; TCRdb's D call of TRBD1 is untestable without DNA. The CDR3 consists of 13 residues. Germline V gene data show CDR1 as MDHEN and CDR2 as SYDVKM.

The chain couples TRBV11-2 to TRBJ2-3; TCRdb calls TRBD1, which cannot be checked without DNA. The germline V gene encodes CDR1 SGHAT and CDR2 FQNNGV. The CDR3 contains 14 residues. CDR3 loop: CACNPGAFTDTQYF.